This T cell receptor (beta chain) was sequenced in a study of blood T cell repertoires in COVID-19. Across the whole study: COVID-19 samples, acute and convalescent, were from the United States, Italy and Spain. T cells, B-cell-depleted T cells, or PBMCs supplied cDNA or gDNA.

Under the authors' procedure: Estimates of nucleated cell counts were drawn from the amplification of reference gene primers. Here immunoSEQ multiplex PCR was the method, and the copy in TCRdb shows in-frame clones only, minus some. That table furnishes V, J and clone size, whereas the DNA furnished D and trimming. The sample consists of tens of thousands of clones, about 85% of them appearing once. Turning to this clone: Relative to the germline gene, one junction end is altered; a read error may explain this.

The CDR3 sequence is 14 residues long. Germline CDR1 reads MNHGY; CDR2 reads SAAAGT. The sequenced sample consisted of peripheral blood. The sequence came from a human donor in a cohort sampled during active COVID-19. The rearrangement links TRBV6-8 to TRBJ1-2; TRBD1 is a possible D gene (5 bases). CDR3 nucleotide sequence: TGTGCCAGCAGATCTAACCGGGACTCCTATCGCTACACCTTC. Translating it yields CASRSNRDSYRYTF.